This T cell receptor beta chain was recovered during a study of early T cells in non-severe SARS-CoV-2 infection (TCRdb year 2021). With respect to the entire study: TCR sequencing used bulk RNA from unsorted whole blood, so alpha and beta chains could not be paired. The paper's findings and limits, for the study overall: VDJdb matching was skewed toward anti-spike CD8 responses and likely underestimated virus-specific expansions, missing private and CD4 specificities.

The CDR3 holds 14 amino acids from the cysteine to the phenylalanine. Only CDR3 DNA remains: 42 bases, in frame from the first base. Between the V and J ends, shortened by 5 bases and 1 base respectively, the junction contains 11 bases. From the germline V gene, CDR1 is MRHNA and CDR2 is SNTAGT. A case-control design nested within a healthcare worker cohort in London, UK, was used, with weekly nasopharyngeal swab PCR tests and blood sampling performed. Healthcare workers were enrolled in the week of the UK lockdown, from 23 to 31 March 2020, and were followed every week for up to roughly 15 weeks. Libraries were built with 5' RACE. TCRdb lists the instrument as NextSeq 500. To correct for sequencing error and PCR bias, the TCR library protocol tagged individual cDNA molecules with unique molecular identifiers. Sequencing covered both TCR alpha and beta chains, and within each sample the abundances of alpha and beta sequences were tightly co-correlated. The study's own analysis went as follows. Decombinator V4 was used to annotate TCR sequences for V gene, J gene and CDR3. Expanded TCRs were defined as changing significantly between any two time points under a Poisson model with p below 0.0001. TCR abundances were normalised to the total number of TCRs sequenced per sample and were expressed as counts per million. TRAV1-2 paired with TRAJ12, TRAJ20 or TRAJ33 defined MAIT TCRs, while TRAV10 paired with TRAJ18 defined iNKT TCRs. A search of VDJdb, accessed on 1 November 2021, was run for TCRs annotated to CMV, EBV and SARS-CoV-2, with TCRs annotated for multiple antigens excluded. Using fastp at Q25 and MiXCR, TCRdb reprocessed the public reads and kept productive beta chains. A single entry per CDR3 protein holds the most common genes and DNA from its merged rows. The V and J calls here are based on TCRdb, not the publication. The sample yields 25,000 to 35,000 distinct CDR3 sequences; over 5% were counted once. Approximately 2.4% of the sample goes to the ten largest clones.

As concerns this clonotype: Its antigen is currently not known. No base quality information exists; no much larger clone differs at one position.

The TCR sequence derives from an adult who was a healthcare worker with PCR-confirmed SARS-CoV-2 infection or an uninfected control (not recorded which). The sample comprised whole blood. Rearrangement joined TRBV6-4 to TRBJ1-1; the D segment could be TRBD1, given 5 matching bases. The CDR3 has the sequence CASSRGGPNTEAFF. The sequenced DNA: TGTGCCAGCAGTCGGGGGGGACCGAACACTGAAGCTTTCTTT.